The T cell receptor beta chain described here comes from a study of shared clonotypes between healthy human individuals. Findings and caveats of the study: Blood was the sole source, and tissue repertoires probably differ. The represented genetic and exposure-history diversity was limited by the small number of donors. It was the non-shared clonotypes that had lower generation probabilities than clonotypes shared by all four donors.

J lost 6 bases, V lost 2 bases, and 8 bases had no gene match. The CDR3 extends over 15 amino acids. Per the germline V gene, CDR1 is SGHNT and CDR2 is YYREEE (reference sequence). Researchers ran the assay at a deep level. Using immunoSEQ multiplex PCR, the repertoire was profiled, and TCRdb retains in-frame clones only, with some absent. In the table there are 950,000 to 1,300,000 clones, 65% to 80% of which are singletons. About this clone: Its cognate antigen is unknown.

V usage is TRBV5-4 and J usage is TRBJ2-3, with TRBD1 matching over 8 bases. This clonotype was obtained from a young man in good health. Sequenced: memory CD4+ T cells sorted from blood. The subset is: CD45RA-negative fraction. CDR3 in amino acids: CASSFRGQGWDTQYF. The CDR3 DNA reads as TGTGCCAGCAGCTTCCGAGGACAGGGCTGGGATACGCAGTATTTT. The full variable domain, in which reference TRBV5-4 and TRBJ2-3 provide the parts outside the CDR3, is ETGVTQSPTHLIKTRGQQVTLRCSSQSGHNTVSWYQQALGQGPQFIFQYYREEENGRGNFPPRFSGLQFPNYSSELNVNALELDDSALYLCASSFRGQGWDTQYFGPGTRLTVL.